A single sample is the source of the 4 T cell receptor beta chains below, sequenced in a study of T cell responses to AZD1222 COVID-19 vaccine. The protocol was immunoSEQ multiplex PCR, while the TCRdb copy is restricted to in-frame clones and leaves out a portion. The sample consists of roughly 140,000 clones, 90% of them appearing once. The input for sequencing was peripheral blood, taken 28 days after the second AZD1222 dose. The receptor set was obtained from an adult who received the AZD1222 COVID-19 vaccine.

This rearrangement joins TRBV6-1 to TRBJ1-5, with 9 bases matching TRBD1. Germline V lookup: CDR1 MNHNS, CDR2 SASEGT. Trimming removed 1 base from V and 2 bases from J; junction bases left unmatched: 0. This CDR3 has 15 amino acids. CDR3 amino acids: CASSEGTGGNQPQHF. In DNA form, the CDR3 reads TGTGCCAGCAGTGAAGGGACAGGGGGCAATCAGCCCCAGCATTTT.

This chain joins TRBV5-1 and TRBJ2-3; D unclear. The CDR3 runs 12 residues. Between the trimmed V and J ends, which lost 4 bases and 2 bases, there was a span of 5 bases. CDR1 and CDR2 (germline): SGHRS, YFSETQ. The CDR3 bases are TGCGCCAGCAGCGAGAACACAGATACGCAGTATTTT. Translated: CASSENTDTQYF.

V and J are TRBV11-2 and TRBJ2-3; TRBD2 agrees at 9 bases. V lost 5 bases, J lost 4 bases, and 10 bases stayed unmatched. Germline CDR1 SGHAT, CDR2 FQNNGV. The CDR3 is 16 residues long. The CDR3 reads CASSPIAGAVSDTQYF. The CDR3 region has the DNA TGTGCCAGCAGCCCGATAGCGGGAGCAGTATCAGATACGCAGTATTTT.

This sequence joins TRBV2 and TRBJ2-1; possible D gene TRBD2, 6 bases. Germline V gene lookup returns CDR1 SNHLY and CDR2 FYNNEI. The CDR3 contains 14 residues. V dropped 2 bases and J dropped 7 bases, with 12 bases sitting between them. The CDR3 reads CASSERELGNEQFF. The CDR3 bases are TGTGCCAGCAGTGAACGGGAGTTAGGAAATGAGCAGTTCTTC.